The entry below gives a single T cell receptor (beta chain) sequence along with its context. The data are from a study of cytotoxic CD8 clonotypes in ibrutinib-treated CLL. Study-level information: Once treatment had gone on for a median of around 13 months, range 6 to 36, response samples were drawn.

The germline V and J ends were trimmed by 5 bases and 0 bases, with 7 bases remaining between them. This CDR3 comprises 14 residues. CDR1 is MNHEY, CDR2 SVGAGI, per germline. TCRdb keeps only in-frame clones here, not all; method: immunoSEQ multiplex PCR. This table has about 84,000 clones, about 82% appearing once. The genes are TRBV6-5 and TRBJ1-4, with TRBD1 as a possible D gene (5 bases). The input for sequencing was PBMCs, taken before ibrutinib treatment. This TCR derives from a human donor with chronic lymphocytic leukemia. In nucleotides, the CDR3 is TGTGCCAGCAGTCCGACAGCAACTAATGAAAAACTGTTTTTT. Protein: CASSPTATNEKLFF.